This T cell receptor beta chain was found in a study of T cell changes during pregnancy in multiple sclerosis. The CDR3 runs 12 residues. Trimming at V came to 4 bases and at J to 8 bases, leaving 2 bases not matched to a gene. Germline V CDR1 and CDR2: MNHNS, SASEGT. Assay used: immunoSEQ multiplex PCR; TCRdb lists only in-frame clones, some missing. This sample carries some 77,000 clones, more than 80% of them seen once, and the ten largest clones take roughly 0.22%. The sequences come from CD4+ T cells from peripheral blood mononuclear cells, collected before pregnancy. The rearrangement joins TRBV6-1 to TRBJ2-1, with 7 bases matching TRBD1. This TCR derives from a female donor with multiple sclerosis, enrolled in a pregnancy study. For the CDR3, the DNA is TGTGCCAGCAGTGGAACAGGGGATGAGCAGTTCTTC. Its translation is CASSGTGDEQFF.